This TCR beta chain was sequenced for a study of blood T cell repertoires in COVID-19. About the study: T cells, B-cell-depleted T cells, or PBMCs provided the cDNA or gDNA that served as material.

There are 15 residues in the CDR3. Unmatched junction bases numbered 5, after V lost 8 bases and J lost 0 bases. Germline CDR1 and CDR2: LNHDA and SQIVND (reference sequence). Measured with immunoSEQ multiplex PCR; TCRdb has only the in-frame clones, and not every one. The data hold tens of thousands of clones, with 81% observed a single time. The specimen sequenced was peripheral blood. The receptor comes from a man in his sixties or seventies with COVID-19, enrolled during active disease. This rearrangement joins TRBV19 to TRBJ1-5; 9 nucleotides agree with TRBD1. The CDR3 nucleotides are TGTGCCAGTGCCGGGGACAGGGATAGCAATCAGCCCCAGCATTTT. Amino acids: CASAGDRDSNQPQHF.